This entry features one TCR beta chain sequence. The assay was immunoSEQ multiplex PCR, and TCRdb's table has in-frame clones only and misses some. Of 76,000 or so clones listed, over 90% are singletons. The sample originates from a study of OX40 agonist ivuxolimab in advanced cancers. Looked up from germline, CDR1 is SQVTM and CDR2 is ANQGSEA. This CDR3 spans 12 amino acids. V lost 5 bases and J 6 bases, leaving 13 bases between the germline ends. V gene TRBV29-1 combines with J gene TRBJ1-2, with D maybe TRBD1 (5 bases). The receptor's source is an adult with an advanced solid tumor such as melanoma, head and neck, liver or kidney cancer. Sequenced here: CD4+ or CD8+ T cells sorted from blood, sampled in a trial of the OX40 agonist ivuxolimab. This CDR3 reads CSVQTAVDGYTF. The CDR3 DNA follows: TGCAGCGTTCAGACAGCAGTCGATGGCTACACCTTC.